These 3 T cell receptor beta chains were all obtained from the same sample, sequenced in a study of sequential checkpoint blockade in melanoma. Treatment noted: randomized to nivolumab then ipilimumab (arm A) or the reverse (arm B). Produced via immunoSEQ multiplex PCR; TCRdb's table is partial and in-frame only. The sample includes 25,000 to 30,000 clones, approximately 80% of them seen just once. The sequencing used CD8+ T cells sorted from blood (inferred from file names), collected from a patient given nivolumab and ipilimumab in sequence. The source is a human donor with melanoma.

The chain employs TRBV5-1 and TRBJ2-7, with D tentatively TRBD2 (5 bases). The V and J ends lost 0 bases and 3 bases respectively, with 13 bases between them. This CDR3 is built from 15 residues. CDR1 and CDR2 (germline): SGHRS, YFSETQ. The CDR3 region has the DNA TGCGCCAGCAGCTTGGCCGGGGAGTCGGGCTACGAGCAGTACTTC. This gives the protein CASSLAGESGYEQYF.

This chain uses TRBV27 with TRBJ1-4; no firm D call. Per germline, CDR1 MNHEY and CDR2 SMNVEV (reference sequence). This CDR3 contains 12 residues. Trimming cost V 0 bases and J 8 bases, with 4 bases left between them. CDR3 DNA sequence: TGTGCCAGCAGTTTATCTGGCGAAAAACTGTTTTTT. Translation gives CASSLSGEKLFF. Drawing the rest from reference TRBV27 and TRBJ1-4, the complete variable domain is EAQVTQNPRYLITVTGKKLTVTCSQNMNHEYMSWYRQDPGLGLRQIYYSMNVEVTDKGDVPEGYKVSRKEKRNFPLILESPSPNQTSLYFCASSLSGEKLFFGSGTQLSVL.

The genes are TRBV9 and TRBJ1-4; TRBD1 is a possible D gene (6 bases). V gave up 4 bases and J gave up 7 bases, with 23 bases separating them. This CDR3 spans 17 amino acids. Germline CDR1 is SGDLS and CDR2 is YYNGEE. The CDR3 region has the DNA TGTGCCAGCAGCCTCCCGGGACATCTTACCCGGAGTGAAAAACTGTTTTTT. Translation gives CASSLPGHLTRSEKLFF.